These T cell receptor beta chains were read from a single sample in a study of immune evolution from preneoplasia to lung adenocarcinoma. Profiled with immunoSEQ multiplex PCR; TCRdb holds only in-frame clones, not every one. The sample lists thousands of clones, approximately 76% occurring once. Sequenced: FFPE minimally invasive lung adenocarcinoma tissue. These receptors were taken from a person aged 70 to 85 with lung adenocarcinoma. The CDR3 runs from the conserved cysteine through the conserved F or W. Fields, in order: J gene, CDR3 length, D gene, V gene, clone size, CDR3 DNA, CDR3 protein. A D gene is named only where the DNA matches it firmly. Not every row has a clone size; where given, it reads once, few, many or a size class.

TRBJ2-3	14	-	TRBV18	few	TGTGCCAGCCTTACATCAAACGGCGCAGATACGCAGTATTTT	CASLTSNGADTQYF
TRBJ2-1	12	-	TRBV5-1	-	TGCGCCAGCAGGAGGACCGGCAATGAGCAGTTCTTC	CASRRTGNEQFF
TRBJ1-2	14	-	TRBV5-6	-	TGTGCCAGCAGCTTAATAGGACAGACCTATGGCTACACCTTC	CASSLIGQTYGYTF
TRBJ2-1	15	TRBD2	TRBV5-1	-	TGCGCCAGCAGCTTCGGGGGGGCGAACTACAATGAGCAGTTCTTC	CASSFGGANYNEQFF
TRBJ2-7	9	-	TRBV10-3	-	TGTGCCGCAGGGCAAGAGCAGTACTTC	CAAGQEQYF
TRBJ1-5	16	-	TRBV6-6	-	TGTGCCAGCAGTCAATTCACAGGAATTAGCAATCAGCCCCAGCATTTT	CASSQFTGISNQPQHF
TRBJ2-1	14	TRBD1	TRBV10-3	once	TGTGCCTCTGGGCAAGGGGGCGCCTTCAATGAGCAGTTCTTC	CASGQGGAFNEQFF
TRBJ2-5	15	-	TRBV7-2	-	TGTGCCAGCAGCCCAGGAGGGGGGAGGGAAGAGACCCAGTACTTC	CASSPGGGREETQYF
TRBJ2-7	19	-	TRBV11-2	-	TGTGCCAGCAGCGCCAGACCACCAGGGACGGGGGTGGGATGGTACGAGCAGTACTTC	CASSARPPGTGVGWYEQYF
TRBJ2-7	16	TRBD1	TRBV19	-	TGTGCCAGTAACCTCGACTGGACAGGATATTTGAAGGAGCAATACTTC	CASNLDWTGYLKEQYF
TRBJ2-3	13	-	TRBV9	few	TGTGCCAGCAGCTTTGCCCCGGCGGATACGCAGTATTTT	CASSFAPADTQYF
TRBJ1-2	13	TRBD1	TRBV10-3	-	TGTGCCATCAGTGCAAAGGGGGCGGGTGGCTACACCTTC	CAISAKGAGGYTF
TRBJ1-5	15	-	TRBV5-1	-	TGCGCCAGCAGCCCGGGGGGGGGCAGCAATCAGCCCCAGCATTTT	CASSPGGGSNQPQHF
TRBJ2-1	12	-	TRBV18	-	TGTGCCAGCTCACCGGCGTACAATGAGCAGTTCTTC	CASSPAYNEQFF
TRBJ2-5	15	-	TRBV5-4	-	TGTGCCAGCAGCTTGGGTCGGCAGCCCCAAGAGACCCAGTACTTC	CASSLGRQPQETQYF
TRBJ1-2	15	TRBD1	TRBV30	-	TGTGCCTGGAGACGGACAGGGGGTACGGATTATGGCTACACCTTC	CAWRRTGGTDYGYTF
TRBJ1-1	11	-	TRBV27	-	TGTGCCAGCAGTTTCTTGGGAATAGCTTTCTTT	CASSFLGIAFF